These 7 T cell receptor beta chains were all obtained from the same sample, sequenced in a study of blood T cell repertoires in COVID-19. The method was immunoSEQ multiplex PCR; TCRdb's version includes in-frame clones alone and lacks a portion of them. The data show approximately 220,000 clones, with approximately 87% seen just once and about 2.2% held by the top ten. Sequencing used peripheral blood. The receptors were gathered from a woman between 50 and 59 years old with acute or convalescent COVID-19.

The chain employs TRBV6-2 or TRBV6-3 and TRBJ1-5; tentatively, D is TRBD1 (6 bases). Germline-derived CDR1 and CDR2 are MNHEY and SVGEGT. V lost 6 bases to trimming and J lost 2 bases, with 17 bases between them. CDR3 size: 16 residues. The CDR3: CASSSDRNYGNQPQHF. Here the CDR3 DNA reads TGTGCCAGCAGCTCCGACAGGAACTACGGCAATCAGCCCCAGCATTTT.

V is TRBV9 and J is TRBJ2-3, with 8 bases matching TRBD2. The germline V gene encodes CDR1 SGDLS and CDR2 YYNGEE. Trimming cost V 4 bases and J 5 bases; bases outside gene matches: 9. The CDR3 spans 15 residues. This CDR3 is CASSLSGLGGDTQYF. As DNA, the CDR3 is TGTGCCAGCAGCCTCTCGGGACTAGGAGGAGATACGCAGTATTTT.

V gene TRBV5-4 combines with J gene TRBJ2-3, with TRBD2 identical over 9 bases. Per germline, CDR1 SGHNT and CDR2 YYREEE (reference sequence). The length of the CDR3 is 17 residues. V lost 0 bases, J lost 2 bases, and 7 bases stayed unmatched. The CDR3 protein is CASSLAAASGDTDTQYF. DNA for the CDR3: TGTGCCAGCAGCTTGGCAGCGGCTAGCGGGGACACAGATACGCAGTATTTT.

The gene calls are TRBV29-1 and TRBJ2-1, with 14 bases matching TRBD2. CDR1 and CDR2 (germline): SQVTM, ANQGSEA. CDR3 length: 14 residues. V shed 6 bases, J shed 8 bases, and the junction held 6 bases outside the gene matches. The CDR3 DNA reads as TGCAGCGTCCTCGGGACTAGCGGGAGAGATGAGCAGTTCTTC. Amino acid sequence: CSVLGTSGRDEQFF.

The chain uses TRBV27 and TRBJ2-7; 8 bases fit TRBD1. V trimming: 5 bases; J trimming: 3 bases; junction bases outside the gene matches: 9. The germline gives CDR1 MNHEY, CDR2 SMNVEV (reference sequence). The CDR3 is 15 residues long. The CDR3 spells CASSTIQGGIYEQYF. DNA of the CDR3: TGTGCCAGCAGTACCATACAGGGGGGAATCTACGAGCAGTACTTC.

The CDR3 DNA follows: TGTGCCAGTAGTCCACTCAATCAGCCCCAGCATTTT. Amino acid sequence: CASSPLNQPQHF. The chain couples TRBV19 to TRBJ1-5; no clear D. Deletions cut 5 bases from V and 3 bases from J, with 5 bases between. This CDR3 is 12 amino acids long. Per germline, CDR1 LNHDA and CDR2 SQIVND (reference sequence).

Concerning this clone: A junction boundary mismatches the germline segment, possibly from a read error. The V call is TRBV7-3, the J call TRBJ2-7, with TRBD2 matching 14 bases. Germline V lookup: CDR1 SGHTA, CDR2 FQGTGA. The CDR3 has 16 amino acids. The CDR3 coding sequence is TGTGCCGGCAGCTCGGGACTAGCGGGGGATCCGAACGAGCAGTACTTC. Amino acids: CAGSSGLAGDPNEQYF.